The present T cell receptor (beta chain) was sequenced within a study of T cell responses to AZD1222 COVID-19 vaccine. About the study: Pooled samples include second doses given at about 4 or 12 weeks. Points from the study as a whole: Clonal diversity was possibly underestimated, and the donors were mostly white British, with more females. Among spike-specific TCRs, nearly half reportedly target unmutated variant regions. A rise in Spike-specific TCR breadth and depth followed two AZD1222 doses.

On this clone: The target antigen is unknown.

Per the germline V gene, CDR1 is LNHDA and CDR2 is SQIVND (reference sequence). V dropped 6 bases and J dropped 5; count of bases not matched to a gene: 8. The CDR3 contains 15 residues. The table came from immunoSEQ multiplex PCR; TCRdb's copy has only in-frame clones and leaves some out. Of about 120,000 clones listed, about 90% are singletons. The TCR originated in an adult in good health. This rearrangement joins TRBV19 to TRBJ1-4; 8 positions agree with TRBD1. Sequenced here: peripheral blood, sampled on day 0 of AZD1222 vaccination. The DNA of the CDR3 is TGTGCCAGTAGGCCGGACAGGGCGAGAAATGAAAAACTGTTTTTT. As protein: CASRPDRARNEKLFF.